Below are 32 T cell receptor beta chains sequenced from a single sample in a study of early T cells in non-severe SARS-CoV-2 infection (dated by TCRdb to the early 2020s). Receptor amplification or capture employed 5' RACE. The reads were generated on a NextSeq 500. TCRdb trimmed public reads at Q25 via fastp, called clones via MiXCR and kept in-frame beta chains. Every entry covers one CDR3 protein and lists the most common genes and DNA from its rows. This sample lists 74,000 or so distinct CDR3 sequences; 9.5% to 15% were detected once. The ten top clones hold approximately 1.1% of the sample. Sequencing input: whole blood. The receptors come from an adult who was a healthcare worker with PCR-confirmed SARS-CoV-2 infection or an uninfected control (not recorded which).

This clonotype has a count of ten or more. DNA for the CDR3: TGTGCCAGCACCGGGGAGGGAGCCTATGGCTACACCTTC. Protein product: CASTGEGAYGYTF. The chain employs TRBV5-4 and TRBJ1-2; D is ambiguous. This CDR3 spans 13 amino acids. The V gene lost 6 bases and the J gene lost 4 bases, with 13 bases spanning the gap. Germline assignment: CDR1 SGHNT and CDR2 YYREEE (reference sequence).

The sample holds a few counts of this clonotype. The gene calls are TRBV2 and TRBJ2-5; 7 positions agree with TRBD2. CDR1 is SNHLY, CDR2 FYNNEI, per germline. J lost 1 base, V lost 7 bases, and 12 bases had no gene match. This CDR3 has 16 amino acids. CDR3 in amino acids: CASIEQGSSGQETQYF. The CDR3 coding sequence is TGTGCCAGCATCGAGCAAGGGTCTAGCGGCCAAGAGACCCAGTACTTC.

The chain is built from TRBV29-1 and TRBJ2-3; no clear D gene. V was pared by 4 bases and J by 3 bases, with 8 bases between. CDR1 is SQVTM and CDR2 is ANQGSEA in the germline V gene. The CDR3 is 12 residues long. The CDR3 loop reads CSVGGPTDTQYF. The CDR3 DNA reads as TGCAGCGTTGGCGGACCTACAGATACGCAGTATTTT.

The CDR3 reads CASSSVVEDYEQYF. DNA of the CDR3: TGTGCCAGCAGTTCAGTGGTGGAAGACTACGAGCAGTACTTC. The chain is built from TRBV27 and TRBJ2-7; D unresolved. CDR3 length: 14 amino acids. Trimming cost V 4 bases and J 3 bases, with 13 bases left between them. Germline CDR1 MNHEY, CDR2 SMNVEV (reference sequence).

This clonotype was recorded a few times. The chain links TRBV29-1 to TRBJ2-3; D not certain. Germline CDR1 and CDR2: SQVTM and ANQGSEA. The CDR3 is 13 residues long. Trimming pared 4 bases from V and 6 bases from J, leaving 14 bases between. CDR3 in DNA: TGCAGCGTTGTTTTTGCGACGACGGATACGCAGTATTTT. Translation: CSVVFATTDTQYF.

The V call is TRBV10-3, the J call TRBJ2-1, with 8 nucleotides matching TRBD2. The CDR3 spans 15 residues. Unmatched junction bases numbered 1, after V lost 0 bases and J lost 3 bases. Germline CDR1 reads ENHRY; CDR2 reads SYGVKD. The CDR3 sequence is CAISESAGDYNEQFF. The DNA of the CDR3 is TGTGCCATCAGTGAGTCAGCGGGGGACTACAATGAGCAGTTCTTC.

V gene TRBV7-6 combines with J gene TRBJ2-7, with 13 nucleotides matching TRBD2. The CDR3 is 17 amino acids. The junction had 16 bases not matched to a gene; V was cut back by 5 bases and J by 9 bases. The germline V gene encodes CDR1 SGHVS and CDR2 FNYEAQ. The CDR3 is CASSPGLAGAPQGGQYF. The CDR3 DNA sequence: TGTGCCAGCAGCCCCGGACTAGCGGGAGCTCCCCAAGGCGGGCAGTACTTC.

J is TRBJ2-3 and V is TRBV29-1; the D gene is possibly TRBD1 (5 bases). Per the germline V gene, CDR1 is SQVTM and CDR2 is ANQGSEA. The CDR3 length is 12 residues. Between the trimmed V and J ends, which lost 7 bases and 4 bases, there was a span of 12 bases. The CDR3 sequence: CSAQTDPDTQYF. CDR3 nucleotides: TGCAGCGCACAGACAGATCCAGATACGCAGTATTTT.

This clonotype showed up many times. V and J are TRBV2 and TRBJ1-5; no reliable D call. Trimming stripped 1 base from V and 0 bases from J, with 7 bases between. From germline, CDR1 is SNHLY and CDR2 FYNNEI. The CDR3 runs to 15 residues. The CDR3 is CASSEGQVSNQPQHF. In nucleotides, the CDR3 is TGTGCCAGCAGTGAAGGTCAGGTTAGCAATCAGCCCCAGCATTTT.

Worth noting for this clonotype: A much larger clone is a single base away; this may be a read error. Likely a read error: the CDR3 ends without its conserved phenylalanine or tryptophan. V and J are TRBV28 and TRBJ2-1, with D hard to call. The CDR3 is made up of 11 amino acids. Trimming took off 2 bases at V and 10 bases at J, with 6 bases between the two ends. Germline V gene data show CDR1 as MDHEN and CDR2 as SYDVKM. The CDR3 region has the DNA TGTGCCAGCAGTTTAGAAATCGAGCAGTTCTCC. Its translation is CASSLEIEQFS.

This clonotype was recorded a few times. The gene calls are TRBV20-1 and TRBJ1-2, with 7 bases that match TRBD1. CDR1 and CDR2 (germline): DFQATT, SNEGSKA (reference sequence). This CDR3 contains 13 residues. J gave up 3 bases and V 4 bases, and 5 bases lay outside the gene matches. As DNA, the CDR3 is TGCAGTGCTAAAGACAGGGTGGACTATGGCTACACCTTC. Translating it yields CSAKDRVDYGYTF.

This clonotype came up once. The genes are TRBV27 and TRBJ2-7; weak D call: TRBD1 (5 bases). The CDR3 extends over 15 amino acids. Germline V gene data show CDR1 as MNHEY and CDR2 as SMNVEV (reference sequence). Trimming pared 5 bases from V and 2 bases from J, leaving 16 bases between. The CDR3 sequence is CASSPILGVAYEQYF. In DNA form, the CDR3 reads TGTGCCAGCAGTCCCATATTAGGGGTTGCCTACGAGCAGTACTTC.

CDR3 coding DNA: TGCGCCAGCAGTCAATCGGCCGGACGGAAGTTCTTCGAGCAGTACTTC. It specifies CASSQSAGRKFFEQYF. V is TRBV23-1 and J is TRBJ2-7, with no clear D. TRBV23-1 is assigned to the ORF class and has an uncertain function. V was pared by 0 bases and J by 6 bases, with 18 bases between. This CDR3 has 16 residues.

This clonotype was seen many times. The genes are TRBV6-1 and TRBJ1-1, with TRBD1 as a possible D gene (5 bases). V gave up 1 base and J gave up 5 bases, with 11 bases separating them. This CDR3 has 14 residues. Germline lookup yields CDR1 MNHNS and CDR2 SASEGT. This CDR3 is CASSEVVGRTEAFF. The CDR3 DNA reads TGTGCCAGCAGTGAAGTGGTGGGGCGTACTGAAGCTTTCTTT.

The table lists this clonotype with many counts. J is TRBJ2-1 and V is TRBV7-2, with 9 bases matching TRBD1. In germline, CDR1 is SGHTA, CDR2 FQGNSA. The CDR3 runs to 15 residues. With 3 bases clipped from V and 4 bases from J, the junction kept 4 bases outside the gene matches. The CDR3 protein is CASSFAGTGYNEQFF. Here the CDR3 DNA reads TGTGCCAGCAGCTTCGCCGGGACAGGGTACAATGAGCAGTTCTTC.

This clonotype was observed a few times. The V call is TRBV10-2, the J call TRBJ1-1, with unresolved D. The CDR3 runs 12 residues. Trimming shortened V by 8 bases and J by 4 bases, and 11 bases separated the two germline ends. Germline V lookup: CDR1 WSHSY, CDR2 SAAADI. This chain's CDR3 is CASGDSLTEAFF. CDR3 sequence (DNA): TGCGCCAGCGGGGATTCTCTCACTGAAGCTTTCTTT.

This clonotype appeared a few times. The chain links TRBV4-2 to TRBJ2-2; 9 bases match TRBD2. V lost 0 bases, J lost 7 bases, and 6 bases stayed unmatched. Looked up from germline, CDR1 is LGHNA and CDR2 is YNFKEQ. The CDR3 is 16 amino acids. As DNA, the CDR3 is TGTGCCAGCAGCCAAGATTTGGTTAGCGGGGGCGGGGAGCTGTTTTTT. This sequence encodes CASSQDLVSGGGELFF.

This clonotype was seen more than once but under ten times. The CDR3 coding sequence is TGTGCCACCACCCCAGATACGCAGTATTTT. It encodes CATTPDTQYF. The chain joins TRBV6-6 to TRBJ2-3; the D is unclear. The germline CDR1 and CDR2 sequences are MNHNY and SVGAGI (reference sequence). The CDR3 is 10 residues long. The V and J ends lost 10 bases and 4 bases respectively, with 6 bases between them.

Written as DNA, the CDR3 is TGCAGTGCTGGCACAGGGGGGTCCTACGAGCAGTACTTC. Its translation: CSAGTGGSYEQYF. This chain joins TRBV20-1 and TRBJ2-7; 8 nucleotides align to TRBD1. Germline V gene sequence: CDR1 DFQATT, CDR2 SNEGSKA (reference sequence). This CDR3 is built from 13 residues. V gave up 5 bases and J gave up 1 base; unmatched junction bases: 4.

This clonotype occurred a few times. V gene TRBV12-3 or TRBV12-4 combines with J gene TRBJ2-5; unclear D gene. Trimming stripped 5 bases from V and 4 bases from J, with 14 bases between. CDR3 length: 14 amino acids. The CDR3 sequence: CASSIGPMIETQYF. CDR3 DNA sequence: TGTGCCAGCAGTATCGGGCCCATGATAGAGACCCAGTACTTC.

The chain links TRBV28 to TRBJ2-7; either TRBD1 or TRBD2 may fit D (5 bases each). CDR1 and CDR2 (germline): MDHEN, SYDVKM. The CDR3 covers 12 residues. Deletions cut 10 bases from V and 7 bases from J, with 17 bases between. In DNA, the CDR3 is TGTGCCACAACCGGGACGCGTAGGGAGCAGTACTTC. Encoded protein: CATTGTRREQYF.

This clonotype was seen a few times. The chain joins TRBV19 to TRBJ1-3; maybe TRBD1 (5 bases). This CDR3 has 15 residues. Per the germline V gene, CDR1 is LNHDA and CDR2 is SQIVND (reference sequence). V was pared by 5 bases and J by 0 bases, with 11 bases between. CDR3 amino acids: CASSRTPSSGNTIYF. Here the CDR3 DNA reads TGTGCCAGTAGTCGGACACCAAGCTCTGGAAACACCATATATTTT. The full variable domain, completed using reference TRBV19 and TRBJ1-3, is DGGITQSPKYLFRKEGQNVTLSCEQNLNHDAMYWYRQDPGQGLRLIYYSQIVNDFQKGDIAEGYSVSREKKESFPLTVTSAQKNPTAFYLCASSRTPSSGNTIYFGEGSWLTVV.

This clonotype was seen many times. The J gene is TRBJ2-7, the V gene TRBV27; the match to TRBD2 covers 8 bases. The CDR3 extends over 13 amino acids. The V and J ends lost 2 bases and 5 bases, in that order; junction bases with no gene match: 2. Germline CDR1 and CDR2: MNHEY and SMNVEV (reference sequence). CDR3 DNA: TGTGCCAGCAGTTTACGGGAGGGTAACGAGCAGTACTTC. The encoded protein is CASSLREGNEQYF.

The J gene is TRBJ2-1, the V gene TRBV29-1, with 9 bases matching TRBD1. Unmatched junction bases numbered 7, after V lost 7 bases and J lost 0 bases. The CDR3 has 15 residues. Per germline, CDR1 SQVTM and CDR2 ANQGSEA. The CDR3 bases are TGCAGCGGAACAGGGGGCCTAAACTCCTACAATGAGCAGTTCTTC. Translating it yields CSGTGGLNSYNEQFF.

The CDR3 loop is CASSLAGRYATEAFF. Here the CDR3 DNA reads TGTGCCAGCAGCTTAGCAGGGCGGTATGCGACTGAAGCTTTCTTT. The V gene is TRBV7-8, the J gene TRBJ1-1; D is uncertain. The CDR3 has 15 amino acids. CDR1 is SGHVS, CDR2 FQNEAQ, per germline. Trimming pared 0 bases from V and 5 bases from J, leaving 13 bases between. The full variable domain, rest sourced from reference TRBV7-8 and TRBJ1-1, is GAGVSQSPRYKVAKRGQDVALRCDPISGHVSLFWYQQALGQGPEFLTYFQNEAQLDKSGLPSDRFFAERPEGSVSTLKIQRTQQEDSAVYLCASSLAGRYATEAFFGQGTRLTVV.

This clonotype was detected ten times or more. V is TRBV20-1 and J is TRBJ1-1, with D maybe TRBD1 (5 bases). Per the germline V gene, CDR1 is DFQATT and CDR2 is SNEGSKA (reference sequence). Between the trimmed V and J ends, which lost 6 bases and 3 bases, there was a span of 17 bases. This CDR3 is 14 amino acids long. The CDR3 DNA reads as TGCAGTGCCCCCCCCCTTTTGGGGGACACTGAAGCTTTCTTT. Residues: CSAPPLLGDTEAFF.

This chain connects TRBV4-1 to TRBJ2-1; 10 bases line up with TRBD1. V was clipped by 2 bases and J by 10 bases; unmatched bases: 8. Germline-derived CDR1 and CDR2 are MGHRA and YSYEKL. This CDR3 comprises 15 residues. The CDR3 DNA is TGCGCCAGCAGCCAAACCGGGACAGGGGTTGGAGAGCAGTTCTTC. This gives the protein CASSQTGTGVGEQFF.

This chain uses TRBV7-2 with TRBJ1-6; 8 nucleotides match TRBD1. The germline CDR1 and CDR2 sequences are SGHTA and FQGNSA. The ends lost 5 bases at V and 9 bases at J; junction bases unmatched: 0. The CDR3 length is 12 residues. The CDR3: CASSGQGSPLHF. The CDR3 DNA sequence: TGTGCCAGCAGCGGACAGGGTTCACCCCTCCACTTT.

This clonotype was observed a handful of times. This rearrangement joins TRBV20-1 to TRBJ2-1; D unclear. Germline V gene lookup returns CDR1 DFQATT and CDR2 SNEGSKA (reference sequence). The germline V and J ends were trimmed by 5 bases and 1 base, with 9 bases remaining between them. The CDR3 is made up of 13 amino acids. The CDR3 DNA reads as TGCAGTGCTGACCAAGGATCCTACAATGAGCAGTTCTTC. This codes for CSADQGSYNEQFF.

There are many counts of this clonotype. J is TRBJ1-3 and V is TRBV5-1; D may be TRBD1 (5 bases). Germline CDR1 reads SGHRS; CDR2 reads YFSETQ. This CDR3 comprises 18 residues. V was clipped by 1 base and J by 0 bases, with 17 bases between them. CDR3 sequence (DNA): TGCGCCAGCAGCTTGAATGCAGGAGCAGGGAGCTCTGGAAACACCATATATTTT. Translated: CASSLNAGAGSSGNTIYF.

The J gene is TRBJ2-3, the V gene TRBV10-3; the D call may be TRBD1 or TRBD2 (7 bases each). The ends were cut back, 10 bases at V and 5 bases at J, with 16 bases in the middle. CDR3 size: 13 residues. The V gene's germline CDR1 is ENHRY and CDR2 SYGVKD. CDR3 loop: CATGDREGDTQYF. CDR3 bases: TGTGCCACTGGAGACAGGGAGGGAGATACGCAGTATTTT.

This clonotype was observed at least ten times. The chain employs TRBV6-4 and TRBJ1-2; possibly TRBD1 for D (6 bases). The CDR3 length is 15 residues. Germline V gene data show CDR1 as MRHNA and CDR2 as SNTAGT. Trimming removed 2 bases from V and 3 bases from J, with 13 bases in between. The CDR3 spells CASSDRGRGDYGYTF. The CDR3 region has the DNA TGTGCCAGCAGTGACCGGGGGCGCGGTGACTATGGCTACACCTTC.